The present TCR beta chain was sequenced within a study of human T cells and chemical hapten exposure. Study-wide points: It was expanded TCRs that formed significantly more large CDR3 similarity clusters than controls did.

TCRdb re-called the RACE reads through MiXCR, storing one row per CDR3 protein. The table has over 300,000 distinct CDR3 sequences, 5.1% seen once. From germline, CDR1 is SNHLY and CDR2 FYNNEI. This CDR3 comprises 13 residues. V was cut by 9 bases and J by 4 bases, with 13 bases left in between. This clonotype was seen only a few times. The antigen is not known. This sample's time point: pre-sensitization, week 0. Treatment given: therapeutic diphenylcyclopropenone sensitization with weekly scalp DPC. The clonotype comes from a woman aged 45-59 years with alopecia areata. Some clones in this sample may be carry-over from other donors' samples. The sample was whole blood, taken in connection with sensitization to the hapten diphenylcyclopropenone (DPC). The V and J genes are TRBV2 and TRBJ1-5, with D possibly TRBD1 on 6 matching bases. For the CDR3, the DNA is TGTGCCAGTTGTAGGGGGGGTAATCAGCCCCAGCATTTT. Translation gives CASCRGGNQPQHF.